This TCR beta chain originates from a study of T cells in Graves' hyperthyroidism and ophthalmopathy (dated by TCRdb to between 2018 and 2021). Study-level background: Peripheral blood was collected at initial diagnosis, before any treatment. To identify TCR V-J signatures that set the groups apart, the researchers used a discovery cohort of 90 to 100 patients, made up of 40 to 45 with Graves' ophthalmopathy and some 58 with stable Graves' hyperthyroidism. Prospective prediction of ophthalmopathy was tested in an independent validation cohort of approximately 19 hyperthyroidism patients and 15 to 17 patients who later progressed to ophthalmopathy. For training and testing, the 100 or so patients in the discovery cohort were randomly divided in a 7:3 ratio. In addition, the study compared T-cell repertoires in thyroid tissue and in blood from five to seven Graves' hyperthyroidism patients. After blood sampling, hyperthyroidism patients were treated with methimazole at a starting dose of 30 mg daily, and ophthalmopathy patients were treated with high-dose intravenous methylprednisolone. The paper reports TCR Vbeta CDR3 sequencing of approximately 130 peripheral blood samples: under 45 ophthalmopathy, fewer than 80 hyperthyroidism and 17 progressor patients. What the authors observed across the whole study: A model built on a 13 V-J signature distinguished ophthalmopathy from stable hyperthyroidism, reaching 85% to 90% sensitivity and around 81% specificity in cross-validation and 80%/75% in testing. In validation, the model predicted progression to ophthalmopathy with approximately 70% sensitivity and roughly 75% specificity, a median of around 6.6 months before onset. Most expanded thyroid clonotypes (frequency above 0.001) were also detected in blood, a finding suggesting that blood repertoires may reflect thyroid immune responses. Sample size was not statistically predetermined, and investigators were not blinded to group allocation.

Stable Graves' hyperthyroidism was defined as no progression to ophthalmopathy during 18 months of follow-up. Hyperthyroidism patients were newly diagnosed, had a disease duration of under 2 months, and were aged 18 to 65 years. Any patient with an uncontrolled infection, another autoimmune disease, pregnancy or lactation was excluded. Clinical symptoms, serum thyroxine and TRAb, thyroid ultrasound, and orbital computed tomography formed the basis for the diagnoses. Ficoll-Paque density gradient centrifugation was used to isolate PBMCs from about 9.4 ml of fresh peripheral blood. Total RNA was extracted with Trizol reagent, and quality was checked on an Agilent 2100 Bioanalyzer. The CDR3 runs 17 amino acids, cysteine and phenylalanine included. Only CDR3 DNA is held: 51 bases, read in frame from base 1. At the junction V is shortened by 5 bases and J by 1 base, with 17 bases in between. The germline V gene provides CDR1 SGHAT and CDR2 FQNNGV.

The TCR beta CDR3 regions were amplified from RNA transcripts. The first round of RT-PCR for the TCR CDR3 was performed with the HTBI primer set and the Qiagen OneStep RT-PCR kit. Libraries were constructed in a second round of multiplex PCR, after which size selection and purification were performed. Sequencing of the libraries was done on an Illumina HiSeq2000 using paired-end 100 bp reads. The authors' analysis ran thus. SOAPnuke was used to process the raw data, with reads discarded if the reads contained adapters or uncalled bases, had a mean Phred below 15, or lacked an exact constant-primer or identifier match. COPE v1.2.5 was used to merge the high-quality paired reads, and each unique nucleotide sequence was defined as a clonotype. MiTCR v1.1 was used to align clonotypes to the IMGT TRBV, TRBD and TRBJ reference segments. The analysis was restricted to V-J combinations with a frequency above 0.0001, which together covered 99% to 99.2% of the repertoires. A TCS score was defined as the ratio between F50 (clonal expansion) and ExV (chaos), using BLOSUM62-based TCRdist between CDR3 peptides within each V-J. Welch's t-statistics and random forest reduced around 520 V-J features to 10 to 15, which were used in a naive Bayes classifier (R e1071). The raw public data were reprocessed by TCRdb itself: fastp quality trimming at Q25, MiXCR clonotype calling, in-frame beta chains only. Duplicate CDR3 protein sequences are folded into a single record with the most common DNA and genes. Here the V and J calls rest on TCRdb's processing, not on the authors' analysis. This sample lists around 350,000 distinct CDR3 sequences; around a quarter were detected once. The ten largest clones add up to roughly 70% of the sample.

Notes on this clonotype: It has no known antigen specificity. No base quality values were provided; no much bigger clone lies one nucleotide off.

This sequence uses TRBV11-2 and TRBJ2-2, with no confident D gene call. Source material: blood. The origin of this receptor is a man aged 45 to 65 with Graves' hyperthyroidism. The CDR3 protein is CASSPNQWNRNTGELFF. The DNA reads as follows: TGTGCCAGCAGCCCAAACCAGTGGAACAGGAACACCGGGGAGCTGTTTTTT.